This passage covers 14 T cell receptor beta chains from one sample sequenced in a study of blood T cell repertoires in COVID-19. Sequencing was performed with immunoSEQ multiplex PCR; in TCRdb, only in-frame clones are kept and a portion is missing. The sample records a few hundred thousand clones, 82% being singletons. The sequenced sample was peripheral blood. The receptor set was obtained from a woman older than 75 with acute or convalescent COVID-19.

The CDR3, as DNA: TGTGCCAGCAGTGCCCAGGGCTACTATGGCTACACCTTC. It yields the protein CASSAQGYYGYTF. The chain links TRBV2 to TRBJ1-2, with D maybe TRBD1 (5 bases). This CDR3 has 13 amino acids. The V and J ends lost 4 bases and 3 bases respectively, with 9 bases between them. The germline CDR1 and CDR2 sequences are SNHLY and FYNNEI.

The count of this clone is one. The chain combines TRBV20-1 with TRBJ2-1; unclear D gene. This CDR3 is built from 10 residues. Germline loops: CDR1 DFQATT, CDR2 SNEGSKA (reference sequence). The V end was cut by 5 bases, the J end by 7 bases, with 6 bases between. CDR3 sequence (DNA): TGCAGTGCTGCTCTAAATGAGCAGTTCTTC. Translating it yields CSAALNEQFF.

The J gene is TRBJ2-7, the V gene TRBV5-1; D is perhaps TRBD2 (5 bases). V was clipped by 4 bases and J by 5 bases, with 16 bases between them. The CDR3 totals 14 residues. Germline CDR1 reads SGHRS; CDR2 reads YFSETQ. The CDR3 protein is CASSPQEGRDEQYF. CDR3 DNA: TGCGCCAGCAGCCCCCAAGAGGGTCGGGACGAGCAGTACTTC.

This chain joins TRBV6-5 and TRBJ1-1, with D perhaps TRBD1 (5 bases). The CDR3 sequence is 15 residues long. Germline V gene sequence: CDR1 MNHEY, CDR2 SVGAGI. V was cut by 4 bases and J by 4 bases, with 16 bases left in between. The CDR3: CASSFIMGRVTEAFF. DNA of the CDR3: TGTGCCAGCAGTTTCATCATGGGCAGGGTCACTGAAGCTTTCTTT.

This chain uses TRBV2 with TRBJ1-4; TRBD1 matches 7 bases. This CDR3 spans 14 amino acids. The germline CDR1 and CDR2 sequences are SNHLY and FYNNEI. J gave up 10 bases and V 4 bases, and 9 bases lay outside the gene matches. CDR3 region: CASSGSDRAAKLFF. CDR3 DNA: TGTGCCAGCAGTGGTTCTGACAGGGCGGCAAAACTGTTTTTT.

The CDR3 is CASSSYREGTGYTF. DNA of the CDR3: TGCGCCAGCAGCTCCTACAGGGAAGGGACTGGCTACACCTTC. This sequence joins TRBV5-1 and TRBJ1-2; a weak D match, TRBD1 (6 bases). The length of the CDR3 is 14 residues. V shed 3 bases and J shed 7 bases, with 16 bases lying between them. In germline, CDR1 is SGHRS, CDR2 YFSETQ.

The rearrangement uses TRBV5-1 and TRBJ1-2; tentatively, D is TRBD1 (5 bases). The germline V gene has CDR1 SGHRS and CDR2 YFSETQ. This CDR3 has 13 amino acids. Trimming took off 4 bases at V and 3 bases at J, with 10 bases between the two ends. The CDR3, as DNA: TGCGCCAGCAGCCAATCGGGGGACTATGGCTACACCTTC. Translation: CASSQSGDYGYTF. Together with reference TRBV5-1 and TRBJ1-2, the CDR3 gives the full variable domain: KAGVTQTPRYLIKTRGQQVTLSCSPISGHRSVSWYQQTPGQGLQFLFEYFSETQRNKGNFPGRFSGRQFSNSRSEMNVSTLELGDSALYLCASSQSGDYGYTFGSGTRLTVV.

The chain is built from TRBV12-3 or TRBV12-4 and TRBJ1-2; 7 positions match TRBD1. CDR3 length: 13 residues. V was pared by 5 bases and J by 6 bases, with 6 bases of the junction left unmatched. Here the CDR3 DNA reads TGTGCCAGCAGTATGCGACAGGGAAATGGCTACACCTTC. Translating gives CASSMRQGNGYTF.

CDR3 sequence: CASREHRGNTEAFF. The CDR3 DNA follows: TGTGCCAGCAGGGAACACAGGGGGAACACTGAAGCTTTCTTT. The chain uses TRBV11-3 and TRBJ1-1; TRBD1 matches at 7 bases. The CDR3 totals 14 residues. Trimming took 6 bases from V and 1 from J; bases not matched to a gene: 5. Germline V gives CDR1 SGHNT, CDR2 YENEEA. Drawing the rest from reference TRBV11-3 and TRBJ1-1, the complete variable domain is EAGVVQSPRYKIIEKKQPVAFWCNPISGHNTLYWYLQNLGQGPELLIRYENEEAVDDSQLPKDRFSAERLKGVDSTLKIQPAELGDSAVYLCASREHRGNTEAFFGQGTRLTVV.

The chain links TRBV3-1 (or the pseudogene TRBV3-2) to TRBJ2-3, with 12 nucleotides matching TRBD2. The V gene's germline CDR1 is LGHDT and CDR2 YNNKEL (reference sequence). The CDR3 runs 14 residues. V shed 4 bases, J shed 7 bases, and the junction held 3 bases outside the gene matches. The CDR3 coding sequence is TGTGCCAGCAGCCCTAGCGGGGGGGACAATACGCAGTATTTT. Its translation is CASSPSGGDNTQYF.

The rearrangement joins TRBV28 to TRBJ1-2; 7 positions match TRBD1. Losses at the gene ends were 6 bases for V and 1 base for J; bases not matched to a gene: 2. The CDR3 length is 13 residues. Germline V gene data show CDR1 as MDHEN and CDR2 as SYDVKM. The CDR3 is CASRQGINYGYTF. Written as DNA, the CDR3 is TGTGCCAGCAGACAGGGGATTAACTATGGCTACACCTTC.

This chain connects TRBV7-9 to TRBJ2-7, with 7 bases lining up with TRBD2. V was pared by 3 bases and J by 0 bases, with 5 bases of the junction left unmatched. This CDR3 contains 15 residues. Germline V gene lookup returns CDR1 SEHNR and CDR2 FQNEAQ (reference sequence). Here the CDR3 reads CASSLGGLSSYEQYF. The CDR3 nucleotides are TGTGCCAGCAGCTTGGGGGGGTTGAGCTCCTACGAGCAGTACTTC. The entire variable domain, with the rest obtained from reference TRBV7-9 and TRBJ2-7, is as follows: DTGVSQNPRHKITKRGQNVTFRCDPISEHNRLYWYRQTLGQGPEFLTYFQNEAQLEKSRLLSDRFSAERPKGSFSTLEIQRTEQGDSAMYLCASSLGGLSSYEQYFGPGTRLTVT.

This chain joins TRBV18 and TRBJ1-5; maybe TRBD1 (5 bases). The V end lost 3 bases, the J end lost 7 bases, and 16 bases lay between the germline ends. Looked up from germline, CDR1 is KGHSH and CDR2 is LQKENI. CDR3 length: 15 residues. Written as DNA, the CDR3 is TGTGCCAGCTCACCCTCGGGGGGTGAAGGGCAGCCCCAGCATTTT. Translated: CASSPSGGEGQPQHF.

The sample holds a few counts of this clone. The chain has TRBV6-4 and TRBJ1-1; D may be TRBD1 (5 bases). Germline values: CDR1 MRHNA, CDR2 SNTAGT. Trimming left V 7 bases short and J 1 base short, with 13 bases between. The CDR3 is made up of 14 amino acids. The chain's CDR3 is CASKLNQGNTEAFF. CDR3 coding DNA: TGTGCCAGCAAACTTAACCAGGGGAACACTGAAGCTTTCTTT.